This TCR beta chain was documented in a study of cytomegalovirus exposure and HLA in healthy donors. V gave up 5 bases and J gave up 1 base; unmatched junction bases: 8. Germline values: CDR1 ENHRY, CDR2 SYGVKD. This CDR3 has 16 residues. Overall study findings and caveats: Some segments of the V type, notably TRBV6-2 and TRBV6-3, were excluded as indistinguishable.

As to this clone: Its antigen remains unknown.

The PCR was carried out with 60 Vbeta primers and 13 Jbeta primers. Produced via immunoSEQ multiplex PCR; TCRdb's table is partial and in-frame only. This table holds about 150,000 clones, approximately 73% found once. V is TRBV10-3 and J is TRBJ2-3, with TRBD2 matching over 8 bases. The sequence derives from a woman aged 18-30 years in good health and CMV-seropositive. The sequenced sample consisted of PBMCs. The CDR3 region is CAISPKGSGGTDTQYF. In DNA, the CDR3 is TGTGCCATCAGTCCGAAGGGTAGCGGGGGCACAGATACGCAGTATTTT.